The rows below give T cell receptor beta chains drawn from one sample of a study of blood T cell repertoires in COVID-19. Method: immunoSEQ multiplex PCR; TCRdb's copy keeps in-frame clones and lacks some. The data show some 300,000 clones, more than 75% seen once. The sequencing sample was made of PBMCs or T cells enriched from blood (not recorded which). Receptor source: a woman in her fifties or sixties in a cohort exposed to, infected with or recovered from COVID-19 (not recorded which). Each CDR3 is given with its conserved first and last residue. A D gene is named only where the DNA matches it firmly. A clone size is listed for some rows: how often the clone was seen (once, few, many), or a class if it is expanded.

.	.	TRBV10-3	TRBJ1-1	CAISDGHSNTEAFF	TGTGCCATCAGTGATGGACATTCGAACACTGAAGCTTTCTTT
once	TRBD2	TRBV13	TRBJ2-3	CASSLGGGPGDTQYF	TGTGCCAGCAGCTTAGGGGGAGGGCCGGGAGATACGCAGTATTTT
.	.	TRBV28	TRBJ1-2	CASSFPGSNYGYTF	TGTGCCAGCAGTTTCCCGGGGAGTAACTATGGCTACACCTTC
.	TRBD1	TRBV10-3	TRBJ2-3	CAISDRTGGIDTQYF	TGTGCCATCAGTGACCGGACAGGGGGTATAGATACGCAGTATTTT
few	.	TRBV14	TRBJ2-3	CASSPPGLGTDTQYF	TGTGCCAGCAGCCCCCCGGGACTGGGCACAGATACGCAGTATTTT
once	.	TRBV12-3/TRBV12-4	TRBJ1-6	CASSFGVPSPLHF	TGTGCCAGCAGTTTCGGGGTACCCTCACCCCTCCACTTT
.	TRBD1	TRBV18	TRBJ1-1	CASSPTGGTEAFF	TGTGCCAGCTCACCAACAGGGGGGACTGAAGCTTTCTTT
.	.	TRBV9	TRBJ1-1	CASSVGQGRTEAFF	TGTGCCAGCAGCGTAGGGCAGGGGCGCACTGAAGCTTTCTTT
.	.	TRBV11-2	TRBJ1-6	CASSPTVTRSPLHF	TGTGCCAGCAGCCCTACAGTAACCCGGTCACCCCTCCACTTT
.	TRBD2	TRBV28	TRBJ2-1	CASRAGGSTGNEQFF	TGTGCCAGCAGGGCGGGGGGAAGTACCGGCAATGAGCAGTTCTTC
.	TRBD1	TRBV3-1/TRBV3-2	TRBJ1-5	CASSRGGSQPQHF	TGTGCCAGCAGTCGAGGGGGCTCTCAGCCCCAGCATTTT
.	.	TRBV7-3	TRBJ2-3	CASSPQISTDTQYF	TGTGCCAGCAGCCCCCAAATCAGCACAGATACGCAGTATTTT
.	TRBD1	TRBV11-2	TRBJ2-7	CASTSRRQGSTYEQYF	TGTGCCAGCACCTCCAGACGACAGGGATCTACCTACGAGCAGTACTTC
.	.	TRBV3-1/TRBV3-2	TRBJ2-3	CASSYQGLDTQYF	TGTGCCAGCAGCTACCAGGGGTTAGATACGCAGTATTTT
.	.	TRBV27	TRBJ1-4	CASSLQGIGEKLFF	TGTGCCAGCAGTTTACAGGGTATAGGGGAAAAACTGTTTTTT
.	.	TRBV20-1	TRBJ1-5	CSASEEVYSNQPQHF	TGCAGTGCTAGTGAGGAGGTCTATAGCAATCAGCCCCAGCATTTT
.	TRBD2	TRBV18	TRBJ2-1	CASSPSGLAGGVRNEQFF	TGTGCCAGCTCACCAAGTGGACTAGCGGGAGGGGTGCGGAATGAGCAGTTCTTC
.	.	TRBV19	TRBJ2-3	CASRGGGSTDTQYF	TGTGCCAGTAGGGGAGGCGGGAGCACAGATACGCAGTATTTT
.	.	TRBV7-3	TRBJ2-2	CASSPQVRTGELFF	TGTGCCAGCAGTCCCCAGGTTCGCACCGGGGAGCTGTTTTTT
.	TRBD1	TRBV7-2	TRBJ1-4	CASSKQGGATNEKLFF	TGTGCCAGCAGCAAGCAGGGGGGCGCAACTAATGAAAAACTGTTTTTT
.	.	TRBV30	TRBJ1-3	CAWTMTGAGNTIYF	TGTGCCTGGACTATGACAGGAGCTGGAAACACCATATATTTT
.	.	TRBV10-2	TRBJ1-4	CASSDRTRRGEKLFF	TGCGCCAGCAGTGATAGGACTCGTCGCGGTGAAAAACTGTTTTTT
.	.	TRBV29-1	TRBJ2-7	CSVGGDGYEQYF	TGCAGCGTCGGAGGGGACGGGTACGAGCAGTACTTC
.	.	TRBV27	TRBJ2-7	CASSLSRSGEQYF	TGTGCCAGCAGTTTATCTAGGAGCGGGGAGCAGTACTTC
.	.	TRBV10-2	TRBJ1-3	CASSDRGIKGNTIYF	TGCGCCAGCAGTGATCGGGGGATTAAAGGAAACACCATATATTTT
.	.	TRBV6-1	TRBJ1-6	CASSESVYNSPLHF	TGTGCCAGCAGTGAATCTGTGTATAATTCACCCCTCCACTTT
once	.	TRBV28	TRBJ2-1	CASSSSGLDYNEQFF	TGTGCCAGCAGTTCCTCGGGACTTGACTACAATGAGCAGTTCTTC
few	.	TRBV30	TRBJ2-2	CAWSGSFTGELFF	TGTGCCTGGAGCGGGAGTTTCACCGGGGAGCTGTTTTTT
.	TRBD1	TRBV11-2	TRBJ2-7	CASSLVGQGAKYEQYF	TGTGCCAGCAGCTTAGTGGGACAGGGGGCTAAGTACGAGCAGTACTTC
.	.	TRBV28	TRBJ2-6	CASSQGGSGANVLTF	TGTGCCAGCAGCCAAGGGGGATCGGGGGCCAACGTCCTGACTTTC
.	.	TRBV7-2	TRBJ2-3	CASSSDGPGQYF	TGTGCCAGCAGCTCCGACGGCCCGGGGCAGTATTTT
.	.	TRBV10-1	TRBJ2-7	CASSERGSFYEQYF	TGCGCCAGCAGTGAGAGAGGGAGTTTCTACGAGCAGTACTTC
.	.	TRBV29-1	TRBJ2-1	CSVEILHEQFF	TGCAGCGTTGAAATTCTCCATGAGCAGTTCTTC
once	.	TRBV19	TRBJ1-4	CASSRRNPNEKLFF	TGTGCCAGTAGTAGGAGGAACCCTAATGAAAAACTGTTTTTT
.	TRBD1	TRBV28	TRBJ1-5	CASSARTGYNQPQHF	TGTGCCAGCAGTGCCCGGACAGGGTACAATCAGCCCCAGCATTTT
few	.	TRBV2	TRBJ2-7	CASSEGREKYEQYF	TGTGCCAGCAGTGAGGGACGGGAGAAATACGAGCAGTACTTC
.	.	TRBV12-5	TRBJ2-5	CASGLGGAVWETQYF	TGTGCTAGTGGTTTAGGGGGGGCTGTTTGGGAGACCCAGTACTTC
.	.	TRBV11-3	TRBJ1-1	CASSLQMNTEAFF	TGTGCCAGCAGCTTACAGATGAACACTGAAGCTTTCTTT
.	.	TRBV7-9	TRBJ2-5	CASSSIETQYF	TGTGCCAGCAGCTCAATCGAGACCCAGTACTTC
.	.	TRBV7-9	TRBJ2-6	CASSPRGIFVLTF	TGTGCCAGCAGCCCCCGAGGCATTTTCGTCCTGACTTTC
once	TRBD1	TRBV19	TRBJ2-7	CASSIASGTANPYEQYF	TGTGCCAGTAGTATCGCCTCCGGGACAGCAAACCCCTACGAGCAGTACTTC
.	.	TRBV10-3	TRBJ2-7	CAISEQGYEQYF	TGTGCCATCAGTGAACAGGGCTACGAGCAGTACTTC
.	TRBD2	TRBV5-1	TRBJ2-3	CASSPGRGADTQYF	TGCGCCAGCAGCCCCGGCCGGGGGGCAGATACGCAGTATTTT
.	.	TRBV29-1	TRBJ1-2	CSVDWGQTQANYGYTF	TGCAGCGTTGATTGGGGGCAGACACAAGCTAACTATGGCTACACCTTC
.	.	TRBV5-1	TRBJ2-1	CASSLEGGNSYNEQFF	TGCGCCAGCAGCTTGGAGGGCGGGAACTCCTACAATGAGCAGTTCTTC
.	TRBD2	TRBV29-1	TRBJ2-2	CSVEILAGTGELFF	TGCAGCGTTGAAATACTAGCGGGGACCGGGGAGCTGTTTTTT
.	.	TRBV6-1	TRBJ2-5	CASSDKGNTQYF	TGTGCCAGCAGTGATAAGGGGAATACCCAGTACTTC
.	.	TRBV18	TRBJ1-3	CASSEGQSSGNTIYF	TGTGCCAGCTCAGAAGGACAGAGCTCTGGAAACACCATATATTTT